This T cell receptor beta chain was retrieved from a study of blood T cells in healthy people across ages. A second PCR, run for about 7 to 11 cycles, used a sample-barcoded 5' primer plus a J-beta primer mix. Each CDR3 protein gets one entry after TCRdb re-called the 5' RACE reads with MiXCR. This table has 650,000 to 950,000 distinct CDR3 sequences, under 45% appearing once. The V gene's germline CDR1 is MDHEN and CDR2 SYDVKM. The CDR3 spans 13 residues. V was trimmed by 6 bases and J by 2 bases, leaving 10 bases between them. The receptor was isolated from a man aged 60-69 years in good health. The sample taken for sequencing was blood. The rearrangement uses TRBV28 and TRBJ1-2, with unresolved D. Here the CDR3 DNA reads TGTGCCAGCAGGGGCGGGCCGAACTATGGCTACACCTTC. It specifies CASRGGPNYGYTF.